Each of the 10 T cell receptor beta chains below was sequenced from the same sample in a study of cytomegalovirus exposure and HLA in healthy donors. It was with 60 Vbeta and 13 Jbeta primers that the PCR ran. Assay: immunoSEQ multiplex PCR; the TCRdb copy retains only in-frame clones and omits some. The sample carries fewer than 130,000 clones, 74% recorded once. Material for sequencing was PBMCs. Every receptor here comes from a man over 45 in good health and CMV-seropositive.

Regarding this clone: A read error may produce the germline difference seen at one junction end. The chain links TRBV19 to TRBJ1-2; 8 bases fit TRBD1. The CDR3 is 16 amino acids. CDR1 and CDR2 from the germline V gene are LNHDA and SQIVND (reference sequence). DNA of the CDR3: TGTGCCAATAGTATAAGGTTTGCGGGGACAGGCAATGGCTACACCTTC. Translation gives CANSIRFAGTGNGYTF.

The V and J genes are TRBV7-2 and TRBJ1-5; D remains ambiguous. Trimming took 5 bases from V and 3 from J, leaving 14 bases between them. Germline V CDR1 and CDR2: SGHTA, FQGNSA. CDR3 length: 15 residues. The CDR3 DNA reads as TGTGCCAGCAGCCTGGTTGGAGGAGACAATCAGCCCCAGCATTTT. Amino acid sequence: CASSLVGGDNQPQHF.

This clone came up a few times. This sequence joins TRBV4-2 and TRBJ1-6; 9 positions match TRBD1. CDR3 size: 15 residues. J gave up 10 bases and V 4 bases, and 8 bases lay outside the gene matches. Germline V lookup: CDR1 LGHNA, CDR2 YNFKEQ. CDR3: CASSLPRTGESPLHF. CDR3 bases: TGTGCCAGCAGCCTTCCTCGGACAGGGGAATCACCCCTCCACTTT.

The V call is TRBV12-5, the J call TRBJ2-3; 10 positions agree with TRBD2. The CDR3 is 18 residues long. V was clipped by 3 bases and J by 0 bases; unmatched bases: 9. Per the germline V gene, CDR1 is LGHNT and CDR2 is FRNRAP. In nucleotides, the CDR3 is TGTGCTAGTGGTTTAAAAAGCGGGAGGGCCGATAGCACAGATACGCAGTATTTT. As protein: CASGLKSGRADSTDTQYF.

There are a few counts of this clone. This sequence joins TRBV5-1 and TRBJ2-1, with D unclear. V lost 2 bases and J lost 0, with 12 bases in between. The CDR3 covers 16 residues. Germline V gene lookup returns CDR1 SGHRS and CDR2 YFSETQ. The CDR3 loop reads CASSLEPVSSYNEQFF. The DNA for the CDR3 is TGCGCCAGCAGCTTAGAACCCGTGAGCTCCTACAATGAGCAGTTCTTC. Drawing the rest from reference TRBV5-1 and TRBJ2-1, the complete variable domain is KAGVTQTPRYLIKTRGQQVTLSCSPISGHRSVSWYQQTPGQGLQFLFEYFSETQRNKGNFPGRFSGRQFSNSRSEMNVSTLELGDSALYLCASSLEPVSSYNEQFFGPGTRLTVL.

The chain recombines TRBV5-4 with TRBJ2-7; the match to TRBD2 covers 7 bases. The CDR3 is made up of 14 amino acids. With 3 bases clipped from V and 0 bases from J, the junction kept 3 bases outside the gene matches. The V gene's germline CDR1 is SGHNT and CDR2 YYREEE (reference sequence). The CDR3 DNA reads as TGTGCCAGCAGCTCCGGACTAGGCTCCTACGAGCAGTACTTC. Translated, it gives CASSSGLGSYEQYF. The whole variable domain, filled in from reference TRBV5-4 and TRBJ2-7, reads ETGVTQSPTHLIKTRGQQVTLRCSSQSGHNTVSWYQQALGQGPQFIFQYYREEENGRGNFPPRFSGLQFPNYSSELNVNALELDDSALYLCASSSGLGSYEQYFGPGTRLTVT.

The gene calls are TRBV7-3 and TRBJ1-1, with D possibly TRBD1 on 6 matching bases. The V gene's germline CDR1 is SGHTA and CDR2 FQGTGA. Trimming pared 4 bases from V and 10 bases from J, leaving 16 bases between. The CDR3 is 13 amino acids. The CDR3 region is CASSSGRDMSAFF. As DNA, the CDR3 is TGTGCCAGCAGCTCAGGGAGGGACATGTCAGCTTTCTTT.

This chain links TRBV7-6 with TRBJ2-6; the D gene is possibly TRBD2 (6 bases). The length of the CDR3 is 17 residues. Trimming removed 5 bases from V and 0 bases from J, with 14 bases in between. Germline lookup yields CDR1 SGHVS and CDR2 FNYEAQ. The CDR3 reads CASSRPGLISGANVLTF. CDR3 bases: TGTGCCAGCAGCAGACCGGGACTGATCTCTGGGGCCAACGTCCTGACTTTC. The entire variable domain, with the rest obtained from reference TRBV7-6 and TRBJ2-6, is as follows: GAGVSQSPRYKVTKRGQDVALRCDPISGHVSLYWYRQALGQGPEFLTYFNYEAQQDKSGLPNDRFSAERPEGSISTLTIQRTEQRDSAMYRCASSRPGLISGANVLTFGAGSRLTVL.

The chain has TRBV11-2 and TRBJ2-1; 13 bases line up with TRBD2. CDR3 length: 16 residues. The V gene end was trimmed by 6 bases and the J gene end by 6 bases; junction bases not matched to a gene: 8. CDR1 is SGHAT, CDR2 FQNNGV, per germline. The CDR3 region is CASRAGTSGIPNEQFF. Here the CDR3 DNA reads TGTGCCAGCAGGGCCGGGACTAGCGGGATTCCCAATGAGCAGTTCTTC.

The chain carries TRBV6-1 and TRBJ2-5; tentative D call: TRBD1 (6 bases). Germline assignment: CDR1 MNHNS and CDR2 SASEGT. Trimming took 6 bases from V and 4 from J, leaving 15 bases between them. The CDR3 has 14 amino acids. The CDR3 protein is CASRVAGVRETQYF. The CDR3 nucleotides are TGTGCCAGCAGGGTGGCAGGGGTTAGAGAGACCCAGTACTTC.